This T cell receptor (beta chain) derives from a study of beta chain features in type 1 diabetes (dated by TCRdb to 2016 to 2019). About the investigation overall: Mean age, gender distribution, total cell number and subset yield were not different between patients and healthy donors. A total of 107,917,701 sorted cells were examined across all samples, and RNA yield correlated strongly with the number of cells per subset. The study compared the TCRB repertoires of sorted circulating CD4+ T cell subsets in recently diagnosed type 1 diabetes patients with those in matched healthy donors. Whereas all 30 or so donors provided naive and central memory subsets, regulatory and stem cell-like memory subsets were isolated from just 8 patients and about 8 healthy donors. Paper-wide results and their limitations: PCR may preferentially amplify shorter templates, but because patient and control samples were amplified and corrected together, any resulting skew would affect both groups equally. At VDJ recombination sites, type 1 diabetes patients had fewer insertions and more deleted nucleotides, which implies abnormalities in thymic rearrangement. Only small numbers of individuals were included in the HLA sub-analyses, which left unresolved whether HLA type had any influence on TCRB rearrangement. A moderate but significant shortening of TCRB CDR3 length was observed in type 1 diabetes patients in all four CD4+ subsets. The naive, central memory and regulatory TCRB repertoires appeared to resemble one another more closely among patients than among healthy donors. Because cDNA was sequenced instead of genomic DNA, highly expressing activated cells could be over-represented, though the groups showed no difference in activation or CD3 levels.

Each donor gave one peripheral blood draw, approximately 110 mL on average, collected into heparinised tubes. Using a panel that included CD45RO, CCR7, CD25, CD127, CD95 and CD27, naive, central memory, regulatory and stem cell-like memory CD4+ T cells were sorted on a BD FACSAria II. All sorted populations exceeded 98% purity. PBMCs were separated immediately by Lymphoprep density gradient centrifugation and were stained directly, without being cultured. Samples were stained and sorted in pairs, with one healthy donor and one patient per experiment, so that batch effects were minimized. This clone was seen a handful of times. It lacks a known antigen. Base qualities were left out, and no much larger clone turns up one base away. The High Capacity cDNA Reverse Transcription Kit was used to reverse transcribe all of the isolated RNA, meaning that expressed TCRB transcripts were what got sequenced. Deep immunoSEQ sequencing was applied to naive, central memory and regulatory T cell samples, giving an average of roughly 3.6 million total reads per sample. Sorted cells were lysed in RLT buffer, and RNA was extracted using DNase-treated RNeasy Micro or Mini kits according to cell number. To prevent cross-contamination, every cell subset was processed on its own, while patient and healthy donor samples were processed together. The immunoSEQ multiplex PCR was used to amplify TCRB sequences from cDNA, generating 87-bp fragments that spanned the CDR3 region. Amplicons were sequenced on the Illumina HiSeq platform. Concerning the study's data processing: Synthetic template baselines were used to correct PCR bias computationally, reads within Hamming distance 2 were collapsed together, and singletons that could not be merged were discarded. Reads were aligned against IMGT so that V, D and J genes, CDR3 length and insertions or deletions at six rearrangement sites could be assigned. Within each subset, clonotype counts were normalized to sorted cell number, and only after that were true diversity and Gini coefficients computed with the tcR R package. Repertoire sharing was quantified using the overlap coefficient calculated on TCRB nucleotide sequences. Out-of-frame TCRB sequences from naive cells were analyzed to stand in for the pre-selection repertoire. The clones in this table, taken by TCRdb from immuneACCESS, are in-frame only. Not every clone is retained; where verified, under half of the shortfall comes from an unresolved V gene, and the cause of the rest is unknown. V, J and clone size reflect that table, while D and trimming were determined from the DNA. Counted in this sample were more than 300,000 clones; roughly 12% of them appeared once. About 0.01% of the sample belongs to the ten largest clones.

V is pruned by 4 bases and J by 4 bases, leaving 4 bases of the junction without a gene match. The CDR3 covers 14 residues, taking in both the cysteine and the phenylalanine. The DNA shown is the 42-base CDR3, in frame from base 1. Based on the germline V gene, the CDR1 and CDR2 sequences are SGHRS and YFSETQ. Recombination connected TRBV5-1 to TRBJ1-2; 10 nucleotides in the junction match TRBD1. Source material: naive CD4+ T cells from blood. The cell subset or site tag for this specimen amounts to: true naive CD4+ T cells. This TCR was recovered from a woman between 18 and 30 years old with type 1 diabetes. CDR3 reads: CASSGGDRGYGYTF. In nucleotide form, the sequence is TGCGCCAGCAGCGGCGGGGACAGGGGCTATGGCTACACCTTC.